The T cell receptor beta chain described here comes from a study of cytomegalovirus exposure and HLA in healthy donors. General observations from the study: Common viral pathogens seemed to be connected with several of the most significant clusters, according to a later analysis. A later analysis associated 15,000 or so TCR beta sequences with HLA alleles at a 0.05 false discovery rate.

The CDR3 has 14 amino acids. Germline V CDR1 and CDR2: WNHNN, SYGVQD (reference sequence). Trimming cost V 6 bases and J 10 bases; bases outside gene matches: 11. To note about this clone: Its specificity is not known.

Primers included in the PCR were 60 Vbeta and 13 Jbeta primers. Assay used: immunoSEQ multiplex PCR; TCRdb lists only in-frame clones, some missing. Of approximately 100,000 clones in the sample, about 71% are singletons; the top ten hold 0.79%. The sequenced sample was PBMCs. The V gene is TRBV10-1, the J gene TRBJ2-1; 8 bases line up with TRBD2. The TCR comes from a boy aged 10-17 years in good health and CMV-seronegative. In nucleotides, the CDR3 is TGCGCCAGCAGCCCGGCGCTAGCGGGTGGGGAGCAGTTCTTC. Its translation is CASSPALAGGEQFF.